This passage covers 10 T cell receptor beta chains from one sample sequenced in a study of OX40 agonist ivuxolimab in advanced cancers. The assay was immunoSEQ multiplex PCR, and TCRdb's table has in-frame clones only and misses some. The data show 15,000 to 20,000 clones, 84% seen once. The sample consisted of CD4+ or CD8+ T cells sorted from blood, taken in a trial of the OX40 agonist ivuxolimab. These receptors all come from an adult with an advanced solid tumor such as melanoma, head and neck, liver or kidney cancer.

V gene TRBV10-2 combines with J gene TRBJ2-3, with D unclear. CDR3 length: 14 residues. The germline CDR1 and CDR2 sequences are WSHSY and SAAADI. V gave up 2 bases and J gave up 1 base, with 7 bases separating them. Here the CDR3 DNA reads TGCGCCAGCAGTGAGGCCAGCCGCACAGATACGCAGTATTTT. Translated: CASSEASRTDTQYF.

This sequence joins TRBV6-4 and TRBJ1-2, with D maybe TRBD1 (6 bases). The germline CDR1 and CDR2 sequences are MRHNA and SNTAGT. V was cut by 5 bases and J by 4 bases, with 11 bases left in between. The CDR3 covers 13 residues. CDR3: CASSPTGTYGYTF. In nucleotides, the CDR3 is TGTGCCAGCAGTCCCACAGGGACCTATGGCTACACCTTC.

This CDR3 is CASSAQFMNTEAFF. DNA for the CDR3: TGTGCCAGCAGTGCACAGTTCATGAACACTGAAGCTTTCTTT. This chain connects TRBV28 to TRBJ1-1; D is unclear. V was pared by 5 bases and J by 0 bases, with 10 bases between. The CDR3 sequence is 14 residues long. Per the germline V gene, CDR1 is MDHEN and CDR2 is SYDVKM.

The V gene is TRBV5-1, the J gene TRBJ2-1; the D gene is possibly TRBD1 (5 bases). This CDR3 contains 13 residues. V shed 6 bases and J shed 4 bases, with 11 bases lying between them. Germline CDR1 and CDR2: SGHRS and YFSETQ. CDR3 DNA sequence: TGCGCCAGCACCTACGACAGTTACAATGAGCAGTTCTTC. Translation: CASTYDSYNEQFF.

The chain is built from TRBV2 and TRBJ1-6, with 7 bases matching TRBD1. With 4 bases clipped from V and 7 bases from J, the junction kept 4 bases outside the gene matches. Germline CDR1 SNHLY, CDR2 FYNNEI. This CDR3 spans 14 amino acids. The CDR3 loop reads CASSGQGGNSPLHF. The CDR3 DNA sequence: TGTGCCAGCAGTGGACAGGGCGGGAATTCACCCCTCCACTTT. The full variable domain, rest sourced from reference TRBV2 and TRBJ1-6, is EPEVTQTPSHQVTQMGQEVILRCVPISNHLYFYWYRQILGQKVEFLVSFYNNEISEKSEIFDDQFSVERPDGSNFTLKIRSTKLEDSAMYFCASSGQGGNSPLHFGNGTRLTVT.

CDR3 in amino acids: CASSPSQVVYEQYF. The CDR3 DNA reads as TGTGCCAGCTCACCGTCGCAGGTCGTCTACGAGCAGTACTTC. V and J are TRBV18 and TRBJ2-7; D gene ambiguous. The CDR3 sequence is 14 residues long. CDR1 KGHSH and CDR2 LQKENI come from the germline V gene. Trimming shortened V by 3 bases and J by 3 bases, and 12 bases separated the two germline ends.

The chain employs TRBV27 and TRBJ2-3, with 13 bases that match TRBD2. This CDR3 is built from 16 residues. Germline CDR1 and CDR2: MNHEY and SMNVEV (reference sequence). V lost 5 bases and J lost 4; bases outside the gene matches: 6. DNA for the CDR3: TGTGCCAGCAGTCAACTAGCGGGGGGGCGGGCAGATACGCAGTATTTT. Translating it yields CASSQLAGGRADTQYF.

The J gene is TRBJ2-7, the V gene TRBV7-2; 7 nucleotides line up with TRBD2. CDR3 length equals 16 residues. The V gene end was trimmed by 1 base and the J gene end by 5 bases; junction bases not matched to a gene: 11. CDR1 is SGHTA and CDR2 is FQGNSA in the germline V gene. The CDR3, as DNA: TGTGCCAGCAGCTTAGGAGGGGTCCTAGCGGCTAACGAGCAGTACTTC. It encodes CASSLGGVLAANEQYF.

The chain links TRBV27 to TRBJ1-5; 11 nucleotides agree with TRBD1. Per germline, CDR1 MNHEY and CDR2 SMNVEV (reference sequence). The CDR3 is 15 amino acids. J lost 7 bases, V lost 6 bases, and 8 bases had no gene match. The CDR3 bases are TGTGCCAGCAGAAGGGACAGGGGGTCAGGACAGCCCCAGCATTTT. Protein product: CASRRDRGSGQPQHF.

This sequence joins TRBV4-1 and TRBJ2-7; 9 nucleotides match TRBD2. Germline V gene sequence: CDR1 MGHRA, CDR2 YSYEKL. J was trimmed by 4 bases and V by 1 base; bases with no gene match: 8. The length of the CDR3 is 16 residues. CDR3 coding DNA: TGCGCCAGCAGCCAAGGGCTAGCGGGGAACCAGTACGAGCAGTACTTC. It encodes CASSQGLAGNQYEQYF.